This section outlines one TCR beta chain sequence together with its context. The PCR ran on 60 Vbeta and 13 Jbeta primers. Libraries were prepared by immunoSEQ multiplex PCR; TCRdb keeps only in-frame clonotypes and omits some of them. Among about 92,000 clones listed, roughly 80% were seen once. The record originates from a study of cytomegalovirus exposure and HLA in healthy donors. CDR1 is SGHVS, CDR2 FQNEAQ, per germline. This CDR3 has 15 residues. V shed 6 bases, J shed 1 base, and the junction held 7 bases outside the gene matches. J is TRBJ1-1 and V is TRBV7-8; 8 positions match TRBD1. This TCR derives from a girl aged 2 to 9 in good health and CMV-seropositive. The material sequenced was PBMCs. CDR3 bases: TGTGCCAGCAGACTGTCCGGGACAGGGAACACTGAAGCTTTCTTT. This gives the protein CASRLSGTGNTEAFF.